This section outlines one T cell receptor (beta chain) sequence together with its context. The J segment lost 7 bases and the V segment lost 11 bases, leaving 10 bases of the junction unmatched. This CDR3 region has 14 residues. Germline V gives CDR1 MNHEY, CDR2 SVGAGI. The data belong to a study of T cell changes during pregnancy in multiple sclerosis. Profiling relied on immunoSEQ multiplex PCR, and the TCRdb table lists in-frame clones only, not all of them. This sample has over 55,000 clones, with around 90% found just once. The sample in question was peripheral blood, obtained after pregnancy. This TCR derives from a female donor in good health, enrolled as a control in a pregnancy study. The chain links TRBV6-5 to TRBJ2-2; the match to TRBD1 covers 10 bases. CDR3 loop: CAVRTTGGHGELFF. In DNA, the CDR3 is TGTGCCGTAAGAACGACAGGGGGCCACGGGGAGCTGTTTTTT.